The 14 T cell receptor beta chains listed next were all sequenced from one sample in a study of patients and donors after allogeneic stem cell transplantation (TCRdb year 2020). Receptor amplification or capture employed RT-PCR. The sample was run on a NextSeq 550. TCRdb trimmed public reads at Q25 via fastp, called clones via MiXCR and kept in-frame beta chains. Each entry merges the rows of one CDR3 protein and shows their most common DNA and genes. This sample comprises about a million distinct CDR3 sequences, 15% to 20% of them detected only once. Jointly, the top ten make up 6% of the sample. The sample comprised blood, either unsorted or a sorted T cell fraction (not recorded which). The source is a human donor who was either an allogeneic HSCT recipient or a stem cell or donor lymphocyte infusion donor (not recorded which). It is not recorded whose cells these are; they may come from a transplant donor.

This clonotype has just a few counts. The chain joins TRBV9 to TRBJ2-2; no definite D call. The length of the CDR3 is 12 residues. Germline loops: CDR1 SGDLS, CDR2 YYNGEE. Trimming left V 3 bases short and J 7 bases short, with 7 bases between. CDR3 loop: CASSEWDGELFF. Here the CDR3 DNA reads TGTGCCAGCAGCGAATGGGACGGGGAGCTGTTTTTT. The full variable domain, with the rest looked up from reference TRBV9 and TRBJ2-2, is DSGVTQTPKHLITATGQRVTLRCSPRSGDLSVYWYQQSLDQGLQFLIQYYNGEERAKGNILERFSAQQFPDLHSELNLSSLELGDSALYFCASSEWDGELFFGEGSRLTVL.

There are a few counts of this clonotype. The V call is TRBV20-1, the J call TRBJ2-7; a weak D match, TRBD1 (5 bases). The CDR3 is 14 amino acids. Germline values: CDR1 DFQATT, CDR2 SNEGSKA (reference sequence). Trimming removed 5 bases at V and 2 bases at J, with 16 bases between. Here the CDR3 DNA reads TGCAGTGCTCTGACAGCTGGTATCGCCTACGAGCAGTACTTC. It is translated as CSALTAGIAYEQYF.

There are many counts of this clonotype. The DNA for the CDR3 is TGTGCCAGCAGTTTACGGACAGCGAGCACTGAAGCTTTCTTT. This gives the protein CASSLRTASTEAFF. The genes are TRBV12-3 or TRBV12-4 and TRBJ1-1, with D possibly matching TRBD1 (6 bases). The CDR3 consists of 14 residues. With 2 bases removed from V and 4 bases from J, the gap between germline ends came to 11 bases.

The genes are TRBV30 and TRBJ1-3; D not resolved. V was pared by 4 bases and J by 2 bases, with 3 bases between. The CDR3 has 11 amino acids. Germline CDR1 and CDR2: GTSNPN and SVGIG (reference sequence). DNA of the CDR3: TGTGCCTGGACGGCTGGAAACACCATATATTTT. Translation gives CAWTAGNTIYF.

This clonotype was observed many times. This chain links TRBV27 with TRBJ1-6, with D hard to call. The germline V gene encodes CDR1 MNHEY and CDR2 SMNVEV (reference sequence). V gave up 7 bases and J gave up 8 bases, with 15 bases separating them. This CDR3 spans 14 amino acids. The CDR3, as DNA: TGTGCCAGCACCCGGGCGGGGAGGGATTCACCCCTCCACTTT. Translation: CASTRAGRDSPLHF.

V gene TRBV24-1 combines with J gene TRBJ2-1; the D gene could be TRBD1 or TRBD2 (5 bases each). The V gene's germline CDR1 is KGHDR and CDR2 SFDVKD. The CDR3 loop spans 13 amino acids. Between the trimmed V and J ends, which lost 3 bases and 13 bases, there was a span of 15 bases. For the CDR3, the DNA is TGTGCCACCAGTGATCCTGGGACGCACACCCAGTTCTTC. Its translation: CATSDPGTHTQFF.

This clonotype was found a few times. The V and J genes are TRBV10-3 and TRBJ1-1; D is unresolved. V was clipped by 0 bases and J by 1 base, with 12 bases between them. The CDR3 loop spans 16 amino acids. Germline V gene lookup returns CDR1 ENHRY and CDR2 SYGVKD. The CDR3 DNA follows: TGTGCCATCAGTGAGTCCGCCCGGCGGCAGAACACTGAAGCTTTCTTT. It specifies CAISESARRQNTEAFF.

The CDR3 spells CASSSNSRDRADTQYF. DNA for the CDR3: TGTGCCAGCAGCTCAAACTCCCGGGACCGCGCAGATACGCAGTATTTT. V and J are TRBV12-3 or TRBV12-4 and TRBJ2-3; D is possibly TRBD1 or TRBD2 (5 bases each). The CDR3 totals 16 residues. The V and J ends lost 6 bases and 4 bases respectively, with 20 bases between them.

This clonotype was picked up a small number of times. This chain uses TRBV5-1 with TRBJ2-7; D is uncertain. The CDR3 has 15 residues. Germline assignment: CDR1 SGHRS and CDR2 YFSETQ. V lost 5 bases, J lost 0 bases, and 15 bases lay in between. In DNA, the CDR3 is TGCGCCAGCAGAGAGGTCGGCTTCAGCTCCTACGAGCAGTACTTC. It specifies CASREVGFSSYEQYF. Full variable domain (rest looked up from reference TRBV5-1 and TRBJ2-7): KAGVTQTPRYLIKTRGQQVTLSCSPISGHRSVSWYQQTPGQGLQFLFEYFSETQRNKGNFPGRFSGRQFSNSRSEMNVSTLELGDSALYLCASREVGFSSYEQYFGPGTRLTVT.

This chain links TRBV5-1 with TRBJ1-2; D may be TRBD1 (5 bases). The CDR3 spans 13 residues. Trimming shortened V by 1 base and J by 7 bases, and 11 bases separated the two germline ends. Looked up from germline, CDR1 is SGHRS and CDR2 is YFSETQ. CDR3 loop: CASSLRDGSGYTF. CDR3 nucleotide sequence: TGCGCCAGCAGCTTGCGGGACGGGAGTGGCTACACCTTC.

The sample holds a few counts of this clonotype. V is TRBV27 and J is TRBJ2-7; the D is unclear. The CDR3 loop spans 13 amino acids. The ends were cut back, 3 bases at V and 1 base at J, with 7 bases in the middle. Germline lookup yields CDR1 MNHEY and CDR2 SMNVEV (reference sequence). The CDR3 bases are TGTGCCAGCAGTTTGTCGGTTTCCTACGAGCAGTACTTC. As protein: CASSLSVSYEQYF.

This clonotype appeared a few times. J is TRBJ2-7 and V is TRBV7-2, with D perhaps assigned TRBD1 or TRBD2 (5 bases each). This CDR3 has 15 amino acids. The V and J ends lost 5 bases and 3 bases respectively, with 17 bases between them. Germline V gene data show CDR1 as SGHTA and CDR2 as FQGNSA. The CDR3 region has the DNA TGTGCCAGCAGCACTACCCGGGGACCCCACTACGAGCAGTACTTC. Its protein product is CASSTTRGPHYEQYF.

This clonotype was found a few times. CDR3 loop: CASKRLAGGSRETQYF. CDR3 DNA sequence: TGTGCCAGCAAGAGACTAGCGGGGGGCTCACGGGAGACCCAGTACTTC. This chain uses TRBV7-2 with TRBJ2-5, with TRBD2 matching over 13 bases. V shed 7 bases, J shed 5 bases, and the junction held 10 bases outside the gene matches. Germline CDR1 and CDR2: SGHTA and FQGNSA. The CDR3 is 16 residues long.

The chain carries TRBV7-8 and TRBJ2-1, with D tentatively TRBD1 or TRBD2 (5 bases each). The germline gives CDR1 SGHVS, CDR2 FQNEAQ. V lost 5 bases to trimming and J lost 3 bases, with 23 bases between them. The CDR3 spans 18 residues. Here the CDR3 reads CASSLTSGTRILYNEQFF. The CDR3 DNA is TGTGCCAGCAGCCTTACTTCCGGGACCCGAATCCTCTACAATGAGCAGTTCTTC. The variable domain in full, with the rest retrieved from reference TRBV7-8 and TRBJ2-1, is GAGVSQSPRYKVAKRGQDVALRCDPISGHVSLFWYQQALGQGPEFLTYFQNEAQLDKSGLPSDRFFAERPEGSVSTLKIQRTQQEDSAVYLCASSLTSGTRILYNEQFFGPGTRLTVL.